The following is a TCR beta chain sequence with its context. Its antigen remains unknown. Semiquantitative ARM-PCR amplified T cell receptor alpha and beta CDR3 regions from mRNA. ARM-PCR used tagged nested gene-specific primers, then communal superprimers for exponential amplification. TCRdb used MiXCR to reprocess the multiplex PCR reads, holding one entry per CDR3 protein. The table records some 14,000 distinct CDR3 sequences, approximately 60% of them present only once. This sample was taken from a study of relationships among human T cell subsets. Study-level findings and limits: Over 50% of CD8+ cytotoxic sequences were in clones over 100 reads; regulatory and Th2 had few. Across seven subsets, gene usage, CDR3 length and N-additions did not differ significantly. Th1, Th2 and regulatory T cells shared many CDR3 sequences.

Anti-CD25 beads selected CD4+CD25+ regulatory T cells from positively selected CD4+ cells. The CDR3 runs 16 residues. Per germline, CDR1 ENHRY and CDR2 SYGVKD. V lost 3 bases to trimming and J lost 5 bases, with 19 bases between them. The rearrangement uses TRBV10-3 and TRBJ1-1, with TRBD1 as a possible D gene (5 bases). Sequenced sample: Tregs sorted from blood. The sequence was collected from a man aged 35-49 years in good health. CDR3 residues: CAISDQGGKGRTEAFF. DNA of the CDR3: TGTGCCATCAGTGACCAGGGAGGGAAGGGAAGGACTGAAGCTTTCTTT.